This TCR beta chain was profiled in a study of shared T cell receptors in the human thymus. Germline V CDR1 and CDR2: SGHDN, FVKESK. V lost 0 bases, J lost 0 bases, and 11 bases lay in between. This CDR3 comprises 17 residues. The repertoire was sequenced with immunoSEQ multiplex PCR; TCRdb's copy has only in-frame clones and lacks some. The sample carries about 660,000 clones, over 75% recorded once. The same sample was also used in a study of human thymus T cells. That investigation notes: The thymus tissue came from resections taken during corrective heart surgery. In thymic and blood repertoires alike, V and J usage looked biased. Highly overlapping thymic repertoires among unrelated individuals were reported in related research.

Sequencing input: thymocytes. This sequence originates from a boy under two years old with a congenital heart defect. The chain has TRBV14 and TRBJ1-4; D remains unclear. CDR3 residues: CASSQDWEIPTNEKLFF. CDR3 DNA sequence: TGTGCCAGCAGCCAAGATTGGGAGATCCCAACTAATGAAAAACTGTTTTTT.